This T cell receptor beta chain was captured by sequencing in a study of OX40 agonist ivuxolimab in advanced cancers. At the level of the whole study: The costimulatory receptor OX40 (CD134) was targeted by ivuxolimab, a fully human IgG2 agonistic monoclonal antibody. A male proportion of 82.7% and a mean age of approximately 58 years, ranging from roughly 23 to 90, were recorded for the dose-escalation cohort. Intravenous ivuxolimab was administered to patients every 2 weeks at six dose levels: 0.01, 0.1, 0.3, 1.5, 3 and 10 mg/kg. Partial responses occurred in three dose-escalation patients: two with cutaneous melanoma and one with hepatocellular carcinoma. The paper covers the monotherapy dose-escalation part of the phase I ivuxolimab trial, which included N ≈ 57 patients. Patients were allowed to have had prior anti-PD-1, anti-PD-L1 or anti-CTLA-4 therapy, and roughly 40% of the dose-escalation patients had previously received checkpoint inhibitors. Among the roughly 50 dose-escalation patients, around 19 had hepatocellular carcinoma, approximately 15 melanoma, 9 renal cell carcinoma and 9 head and neck cancer. The point of sequencing TCRbeta in the periphery was to test whether ivuxolimab changed TCR sequence diversity and drove clonal T-cell expansion. Study-wide conclusions, independent of this receptor: In the 0.1-3.0 mg/kg groups, partial responders were among the patients with the lowest normalized peripheral clonal expansion, particularly in CD8+ T cells. Which antigens the clonally expanded peripheral T cells were specific for was not determined. Low levels of normalized T-cell clonal expansion were also seen in some nonresponding patients. After ivuxolimab, more expanded clones were found on average in CD8+ T cells than in CD4+ T cells. At doses from 0.1 to 3.0 mg/kg, clonal expansion was seen in both CD4+ and CD8+ blood T cells between baseline and week 6.

A note on this clone: What antigen it recognizes has not been identified. Base qualities are missing; no much larger clone stands one base away.

The germline V gene (reference sequence) specifies GTSNPN as CDR1 and SVGIG as CDR2. The CDR3 runs 12 amino acids, cysteine and phenylalanine included. Kept here is only the CDR3 DNA, which spans 36 bases and is read in frame from base 1. V was cut back by 7 bases and J by 8 bases, leaving a gap of 14 bases between them. Patients with a history of autoimmune disease or receiving systemic immunosuppression were excluded from the trial. Peripheral blood for TCR sequencing was collected from all dose cohorts at baseline, on cycle 4 day 1, and on cycle 7 day 1. Samples were obtained from an open-label, multicenter, first-in-human phase I dose-escalation trial of ivuxolimab. Adults with locally advanced or metastatic melanoma, renal cell carcinoma, hepatocellular carcinoma or head and neck squamous cell carcinoma were enrolled in the trial. CD4+ and CD8+ T cells were sorted separately from peripheral blood before TCR sequencing.

To sequence the TCRbeta CDR3 region, genomic DNA was isolated from the sorted cells. TCRbeta CDR3 regions were sequenced using the immunoSEQ Assay. Imported from immuneACCESS, the table was reduced by TCRdb to in-frame sequences with V and J called. These copies leave out some clones; in studies compared against another copy, an unresolved V gene accounts for under half, and the cause of the remainder is not known. The sample records about 83,000 clones, about 90% of which are singletons. The ten largest clones represent under 8.5% of the sample. The sample here was CD4+ or CD8+ T cells sorted from blood, taken in a trial of the OX40 agonist ivuxolimab. The receptor chain draws on TRBV30 and TRBJ1-4; the D segment cannot be called with confidence. The receptor's source is an adult with an advanced solid tumor such as melanoma, head and neck, liver or kidney cancer. The encoded CDR3 is CAFSSEREKLFF. The DNA sequence is given as TGTGCCTTTTCGTCGGAGCGCGAAAAACTGTTTTTT.